Given below is one T cell receptor beta chain in context. Its antigen is as yet unknown. Clones were sequenced by immunoSEQ multiplex PCR, and TCRdb holds only the in-frame ones, with some missing. This sample has under 50,000 clones, with roughly 96% found just once. The CDR3 has 12 residues. Trimming took off 7 bases at V and 8 bases at J, with 11 bases between the two ends. The germline V gene encodes CDR1 MDHEN and CDR2 SYDVKM. The data are from a study of T cells in tuberculosis. Study-wide results and caveats: Samples were chosen by availability of cryopreserved specimens.

The chain is built from TRBV28 and TRBJ1-4; D unclear. Sample: PBMCs. The sequence came from a donor aged 10 to 29 with latent tuberculosis or without tuberculosis infection. This chain's CDR3 is CASTSNSEKLFF. The DNA for the CDR3 is TGTGCCAGCACTTCAAACAGCGAAAAACTGTTTTTT.